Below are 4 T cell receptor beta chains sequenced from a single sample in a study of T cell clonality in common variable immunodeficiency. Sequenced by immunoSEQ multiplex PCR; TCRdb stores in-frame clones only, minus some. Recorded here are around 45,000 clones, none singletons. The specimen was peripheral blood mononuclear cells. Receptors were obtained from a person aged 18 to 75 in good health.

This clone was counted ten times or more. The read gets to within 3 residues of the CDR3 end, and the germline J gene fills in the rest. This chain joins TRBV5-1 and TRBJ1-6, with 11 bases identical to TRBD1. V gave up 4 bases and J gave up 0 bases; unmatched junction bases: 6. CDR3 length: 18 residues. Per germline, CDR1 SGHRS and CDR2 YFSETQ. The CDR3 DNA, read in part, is TGCGCCAGCAGCCCCGGACAGGGGGCGAGCTCCTATAATTCACCC. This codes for CASSPGQGASSYNSP. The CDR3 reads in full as CASSPGQGASSYNSPLHF. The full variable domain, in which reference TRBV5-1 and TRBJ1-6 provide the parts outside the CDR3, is KAGVTQTPRYLIKTRGQQVTLSCSPISGHRSVSWYQQTPGQGLQFLFEYFSETQRNKGNFPGRFSGRQFSNSRSEMNVSTLELGDSALYLCASSPGQGASSYNSPLHFGNGTRLTVT.

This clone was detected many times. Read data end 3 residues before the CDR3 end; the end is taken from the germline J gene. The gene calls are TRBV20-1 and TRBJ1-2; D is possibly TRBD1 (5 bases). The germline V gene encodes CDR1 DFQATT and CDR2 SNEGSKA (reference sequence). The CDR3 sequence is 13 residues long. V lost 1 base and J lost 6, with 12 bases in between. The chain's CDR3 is CSARADQGHGYTF. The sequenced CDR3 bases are TGCAGTGCTAGAGCGGATCAGGGCCATGGC.

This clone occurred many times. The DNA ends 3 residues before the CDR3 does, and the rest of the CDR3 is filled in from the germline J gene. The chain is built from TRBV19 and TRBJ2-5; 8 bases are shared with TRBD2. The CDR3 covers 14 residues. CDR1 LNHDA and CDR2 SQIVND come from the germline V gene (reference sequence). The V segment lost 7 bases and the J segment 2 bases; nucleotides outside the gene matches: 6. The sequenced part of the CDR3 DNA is TGTGCCAGTACGGCGGGGGGATATCAAGAGACC. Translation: CASTAGGYQET. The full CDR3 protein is CASTAGGYQETQYF. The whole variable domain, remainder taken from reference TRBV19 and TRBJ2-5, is DGGITQSPKYLFRKEGQNVTLSCEQNLNHDAMYWYRQDPGQGLRLIYYSQIVNDFQKGDIAEGYSVSREKKESFPLTVTSAQKNPTAFYLCASTAGGYQETQYFGPGTRLLVL.

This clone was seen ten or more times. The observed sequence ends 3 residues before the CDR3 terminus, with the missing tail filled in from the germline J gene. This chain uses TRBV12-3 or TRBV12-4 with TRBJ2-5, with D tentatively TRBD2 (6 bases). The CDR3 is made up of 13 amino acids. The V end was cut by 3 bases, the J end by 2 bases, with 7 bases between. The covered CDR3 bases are TGTGCCAGCAGTTTTCGGGGGCAAGAGACC. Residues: CASSFRGQET. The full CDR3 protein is CASSFRGQETQYF.